This T cell receptor beta chain was captured by sequencing in a study of human T cells and chemical hapten exposure. The library attached unique molecular identifiers to individual cDNA molecules. Under the authors' procedure: Counting gave a median of around 100,000 TCRs per sample, with values ranging from roughly 20,000 to 700,000. TCRdb processed the RACE reads anew with MiXCR; each CDR3 protein has one entry. The V and J calls were determined by TCRdb, not by the authors. The sample records roughly 120,000 distinct CDR3 sequences, roughly 13% being singletons. The time point: patch test 1, 2 weeks after DPC sensitization. Described treatment: therapeutic diphenylcyclopropenone sensitization with weekly scalp DPC. Blood draws preceded each patch test application. The CDR3 is made up of 11 amino acids. Germline CDR1 is SNHLY and CDR2 is FYNNEI. Trimming cost V 1 base and J 6 bases, with 1 base left between them.

The source material was whole blood, sampled in connection with sensitization to the hapten diphenylcyclopropenone (DPC). The chain couples TRBV2 to TRBJ2-1; the D is unclear. The origin of this receptor is a man in his late teens or twenties with alopecia areata. Some clones in this sample may be carry-over from other donors' samples. CDR3 in amino acids: CASSEVNEQFF. CDR3 DNA: TGTGCCAGCAGTGAAGTCAATGAGCAGTTCTTC.